The entry below gives a single T cell receptor beta chain sequence along with its context. This entry belongs to a study of blood T cell repertoires in COVID-19. At the level of the study: Sources were T cells, B-cell-depleted T cells, or PBMCs; the material itself was cDNA or gDNA.

Profiling relied on immunoSEQ multiplex PCR, and the TCRdb table lists in-frame clones only, not all of them. Counted here are some 94,000 clones, 84% occurring once; the ten biggest clones make up just under 2%. The receptor was isolated from a man between 65 and 80 years old with active or convalescent COVID-19. Sequencing was performed on peripheral blood.

This chain's CDR3 is CASSQTQGASSPLHF. Here the CDR3 DNA reads TGCGCCAGCAGCCAGACACAGGGGGCGTCTTCACCCCTCCACTTT. The genes are TRBV4-1 and TRBJ1-6; TRBD1 matches at 9 bases. Germline V CDR1 and CDR2: MGHRA, YSYEKL. The CDR3 has 15 residues. V was clipped by 3 bases and J by 9 bases; unmatched bases: 6.